The clone carrying this TCR beta chain was observed a handful of times. Antigen unknown. The CDR3 loop spans 13 amino acids. Germline V gene sequence: CDR1 SGHNT, CDR2 YYREEE (reference sequence). V dropped 1 base and J dropped 7 bases, with 11 bases sitting between them. CD8 cells regarded as naive lacked CD45RO, were positively chosen for CCR7, and omitted terminally differentiated effector memory CD45RA+ cells. The study ran the assay at deep level. Some clones are missing from TCRdb's copy, which holds only in-frame ones; the method was immunoSEQ multiplex PCR. The sample contains roughly 1,800,000 clones, about 95% of which appear only once. This specimen comes from a study of shared clonotypes between healthy human individuals. Study summary: The study used three CD4 naive, three CD4 memory, two CD8 naive and one CD8 memory plate per donor.

Overall study results and limits: Rarefaction indicated that sorted-subset sequencing remained incomplete although depth was large. Memory subsets generally showed smaller estimated richness than naive subsets did.

This TCR derives from a man younger than 30 in good health. The sequenced sample was naive CD8+ T cells sorted from blood. The chain couples TRBV5-4 to TRBJ1-2, with D hard to call. The CDR3 region is CASSLSTEAGYTF. The CDR3 DNA is TGTGCCAGCAGCTTGTCGACTGAAGCTGGCTACACCTTC.